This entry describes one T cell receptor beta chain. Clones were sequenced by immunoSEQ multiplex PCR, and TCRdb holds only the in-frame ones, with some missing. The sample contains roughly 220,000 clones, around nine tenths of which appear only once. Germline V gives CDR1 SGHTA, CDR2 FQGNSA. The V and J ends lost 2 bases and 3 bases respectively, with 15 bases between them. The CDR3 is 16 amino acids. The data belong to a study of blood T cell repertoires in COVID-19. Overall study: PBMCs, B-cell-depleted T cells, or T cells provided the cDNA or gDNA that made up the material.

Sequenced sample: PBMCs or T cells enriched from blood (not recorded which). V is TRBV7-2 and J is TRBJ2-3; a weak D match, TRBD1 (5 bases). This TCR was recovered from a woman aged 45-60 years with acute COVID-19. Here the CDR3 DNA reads TGTGCCAGCAGCTTAAACAGGCCTCTAGGGACAGATACGCAGTATTTT. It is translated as CASSLNRPLGTDTQYF.